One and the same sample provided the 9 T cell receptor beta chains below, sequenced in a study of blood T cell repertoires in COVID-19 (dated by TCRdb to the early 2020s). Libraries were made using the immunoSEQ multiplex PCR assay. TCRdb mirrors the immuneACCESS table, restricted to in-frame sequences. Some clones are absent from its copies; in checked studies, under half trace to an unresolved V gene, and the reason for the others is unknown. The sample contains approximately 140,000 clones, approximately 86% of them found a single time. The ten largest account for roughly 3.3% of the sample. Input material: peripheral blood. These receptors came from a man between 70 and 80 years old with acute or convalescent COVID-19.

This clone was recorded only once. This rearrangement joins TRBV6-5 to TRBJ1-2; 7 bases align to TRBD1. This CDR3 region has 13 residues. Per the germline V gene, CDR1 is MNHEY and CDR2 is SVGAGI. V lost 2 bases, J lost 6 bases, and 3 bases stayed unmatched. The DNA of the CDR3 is TGTGCCAGCAGTTACACCGGGACAGATGGCTACACCTTC. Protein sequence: CASSYTGTDGYTF.

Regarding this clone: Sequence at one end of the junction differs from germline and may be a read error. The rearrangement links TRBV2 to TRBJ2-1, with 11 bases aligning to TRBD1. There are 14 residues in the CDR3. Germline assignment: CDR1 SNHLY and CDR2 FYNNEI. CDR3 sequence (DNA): TGTGCCAGCAATGAAGGGACAGGGGGATATGAGCAGTTCTTC. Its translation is CASNEGTGGYEQFF. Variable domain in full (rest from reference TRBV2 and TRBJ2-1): EPEVTQTPSHQVTQMGQEVILRCVPISNHLYFYWYRQILGQKVEFLVSFYNNEISEKSEIFDDQFSVERPDGSNFTLKIRSTKLEDSAMYFCASNEGTGGYEQFFGPGTRLTVL.

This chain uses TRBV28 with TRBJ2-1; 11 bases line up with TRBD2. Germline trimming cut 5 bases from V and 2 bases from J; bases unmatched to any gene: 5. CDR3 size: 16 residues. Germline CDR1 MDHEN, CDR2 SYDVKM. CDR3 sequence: CASSPVAGGPYNEQFF. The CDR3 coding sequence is TGTGCCAGCAGTCCTGTAGCGGGAGGGCCCTACAATGAGCAGTTCTTC. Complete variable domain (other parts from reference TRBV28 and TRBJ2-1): DVKVTQSSRYLVKRTGEKVFLECVQDMDHENMFWYRQDPGLGLRLIYFSYDVKMKEKGDIPEGYSVSREKKERFSLILESASTNQTSMYLCASSPVAGGPYNEQFFGPGTRLTVL.

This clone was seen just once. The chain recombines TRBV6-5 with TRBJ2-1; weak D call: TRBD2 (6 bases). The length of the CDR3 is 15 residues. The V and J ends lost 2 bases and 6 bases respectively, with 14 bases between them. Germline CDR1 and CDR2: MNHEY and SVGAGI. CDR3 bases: TGTGCCAGCAGTTACCTGCCGGGAGTCCCCAATGAGCAGTTCTTC. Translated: CASSYLPGVPNEQFF.

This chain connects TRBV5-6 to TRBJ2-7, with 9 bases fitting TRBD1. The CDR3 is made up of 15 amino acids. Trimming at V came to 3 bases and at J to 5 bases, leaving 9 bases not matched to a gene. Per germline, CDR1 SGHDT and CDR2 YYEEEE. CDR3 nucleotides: TGTGCCAGCAGCTCCCGATCGACAGGGGGTGACGAGCAGTACTTC. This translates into CASSSRSTGGDEQYF.

CDR3: CASSPGGYTEAFF. CDR3 nucleotides: TGCGCCAGCAGCCCCGGGGGGTACACTGAAGCTTTCTTT. This rearrangement joins TRBV5-1 to TRBJ1-1, with a tentative D call TRBD1 (5 bases). The CDR3 sequence is 13 residues long. Germline-derived CDR1 and CDR2 are SGHRS and YFSETQ. Trimming stripped 4 bases from V and 3 bases from J, with 10 bases between. The whole variable domain, filled in from reference TRBV5-1 and TRBJ1-1, reads KAGVTQTPRYLIKTRGQQVTLSCSPISGHRSVSWYQQTPGQGLQFLFEYFSETQRNKGNFPGRFSGRQFSNSRSEMNVSTLELGDSALYLCASSPGGYTEAFFGQGTRLTVV.

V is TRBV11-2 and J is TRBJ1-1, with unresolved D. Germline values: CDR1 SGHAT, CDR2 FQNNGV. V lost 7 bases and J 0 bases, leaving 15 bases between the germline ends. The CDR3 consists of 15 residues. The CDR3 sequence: CASTLLGGMNTEAFF. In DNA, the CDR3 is TGTGCCAGCACCCTCCTGGGAGGTATGAACACTGAAGCTTTCTTT.

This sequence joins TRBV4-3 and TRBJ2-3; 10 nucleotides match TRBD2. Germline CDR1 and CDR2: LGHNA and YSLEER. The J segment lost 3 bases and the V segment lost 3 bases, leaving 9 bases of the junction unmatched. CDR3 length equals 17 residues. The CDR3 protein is CASSQGTSAPATDTQYF. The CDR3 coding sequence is TGCGCCAGCAGCCAGGGGACTAGCGCCCCGGCGACAGATACGCAGTATTTT.

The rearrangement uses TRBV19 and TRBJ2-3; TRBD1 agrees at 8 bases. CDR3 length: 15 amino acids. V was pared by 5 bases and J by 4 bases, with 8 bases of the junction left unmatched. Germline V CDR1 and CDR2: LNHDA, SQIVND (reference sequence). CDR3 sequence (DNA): TGTGCCAGTAGTCCGCAGGGGGCTTTGGCAGATACGCAGTATTTT. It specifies CASSPQGALADTQYF.